This T cell receptor beta chain was identified during a study of T-cell reconstitution after alpha-beta-depleted transplantation in children (dated by TCRdb to about 2016). About the study as a whole: The study quantitatively tracked T-cell immune reconstitution after TCRalphabeta/CD19-depleted allogeneic hematopoietic cell transplantation in children using TCR repertoire profiling.

Library creation used PCR. These reads were obtained on an Illumina HiSeq 2500. TCR libraries were prepared with molecular barcoding, using unique molecular identifiers to normalize TCRbeta repertoire quantification. The raw public reads went through TCRdb reprocessing: fastp at Q25, MiXCR clone calling, in-frame beta chains kept. One record per CDR3 amino acid sequence lists the most common genes and DNA. For this sample the table gives 450,000 to 600,000 distinct CDR3 sequences, of which 10% to 15% were detected only once. Over 2% of the sample belongs to the ten largest clones. This clonotype was seen at least ten times. Its recognized antigen is unknown. There are no base qualities to consult, and no much larger clone falls within one base. Here is what the overall study found, with its caveats: About two months after transplant, the apparently early recovery of alphabetaT-cell counts reportedly depended on just several hundred clones that had expanded rapidly and came from non-depleted graft cells. Hyperexpanded clone frequencies declined over subsequent months; after one year, T-cell counts and TCRbeta diversity were mostly attributed to newly produced T cells. In some patients, the high TCRbeta diversity seen at day 60 was put down to recipient T cells and intrathymic progenitors that had survived conditioning.

Sample treatment or condition, as interpreted from the label and publication: allogeneic hematopoietic cell transplantation with graft depleted of TCRalphabeta T cells and CD19 B cells. TCRalphabeta/CD19-depleted allogeneic hematopoietic cell grafts were given to the transplant recipients, all of whom were children. The CDR1 and CDR2 encoded by the germline V gene are ENHRY and SYGVKD. The germline V end is reduced by 11 bases and the J end by 4 bases; junction bases left unmatched: 8. The CDR3 holds 12 amino acids from the cysteine to the phenylalanine. Just CDR3 DNA is preserved here, 36 bases in frame from base 1.

The sequencing used PBMCs, mostly from graft donor cells, collected 360 days after TCRalphabeta/CD19-depleted stem cell transplant. The clonotype comes from a male patient aged 10-17 years who had a stem cell transplant for acute myeloid leukemia, so the T cells may come from the graft donor. The chain is made from TRBV10-3 and TRBJ2-7; 7 bases in between match TRBD1. At the DNA level, the sequence is TGTGCCGCCCGGGACAGACTTTACGAGCAGTACTTC. Translated, this gives CAARDRLYEQYF.